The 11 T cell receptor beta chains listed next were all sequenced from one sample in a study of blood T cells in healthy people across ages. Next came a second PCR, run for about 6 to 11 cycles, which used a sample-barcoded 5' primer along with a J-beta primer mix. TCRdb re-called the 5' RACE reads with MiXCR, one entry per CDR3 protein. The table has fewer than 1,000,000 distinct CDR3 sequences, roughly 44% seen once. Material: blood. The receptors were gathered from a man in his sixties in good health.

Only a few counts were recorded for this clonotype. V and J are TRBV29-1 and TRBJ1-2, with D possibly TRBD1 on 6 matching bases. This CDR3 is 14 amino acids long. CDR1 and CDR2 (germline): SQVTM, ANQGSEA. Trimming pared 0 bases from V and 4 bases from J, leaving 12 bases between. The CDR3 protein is CSVEDKGDPYGYTF. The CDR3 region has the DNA TGCAGCGTTGAAGATAAGGGGGACCCCTATGGCTACACCTTC.

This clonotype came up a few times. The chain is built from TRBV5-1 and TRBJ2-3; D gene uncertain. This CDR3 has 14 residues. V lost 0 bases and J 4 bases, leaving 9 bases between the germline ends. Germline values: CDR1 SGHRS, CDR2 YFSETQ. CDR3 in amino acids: CASSLEPFADTQYF. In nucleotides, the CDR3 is TGCGCCAGCAGCTTGGAACCGTTTGCAGATACGCAGTATTTT.

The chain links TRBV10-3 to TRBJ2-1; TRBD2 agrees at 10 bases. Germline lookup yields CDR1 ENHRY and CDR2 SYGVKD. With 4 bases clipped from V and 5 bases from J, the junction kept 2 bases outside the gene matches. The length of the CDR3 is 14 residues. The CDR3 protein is CAISASGGNNEQFF. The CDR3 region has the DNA TGTGCCATCAGTGCTAGCGGGGGAAACAATGAGCAGTTCTTC.

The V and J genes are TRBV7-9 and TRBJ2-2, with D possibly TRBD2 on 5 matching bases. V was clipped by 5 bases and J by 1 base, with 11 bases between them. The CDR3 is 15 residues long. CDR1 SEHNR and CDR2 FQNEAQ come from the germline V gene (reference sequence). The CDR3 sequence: CASSRRAGNTGELFF. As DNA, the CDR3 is TGTGCCAGCAGCAGGCGGGCGGGGAACACCGGGGAGCTGTTTTTT.

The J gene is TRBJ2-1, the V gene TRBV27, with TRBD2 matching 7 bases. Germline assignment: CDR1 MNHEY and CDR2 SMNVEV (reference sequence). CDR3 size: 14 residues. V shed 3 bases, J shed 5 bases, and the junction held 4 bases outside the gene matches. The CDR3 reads CASSFLAENNEQFF. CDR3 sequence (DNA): TGTGCCAGCAGTTTTCTAGCGGAAAACAATGAGCAGTTCTTC.

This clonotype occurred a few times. CDR3 region: CSARDPGKYEQYF. The CDR3 DNA reads as TGCAGTGCTAGAGATCCGGGGAAATACGAGCAGTACTTC. The chain employs TRBV20-1 and TRBJ2-7; D may be TRBD2 (5 bases). V was shortened by 0 bases and J by 4 bases, with 10 bases between the two germline ends. The CDR3 runs 13 residues. Germline loops: CDR1 DFQATT, CDR2 SNEGSKA (reference sequence).

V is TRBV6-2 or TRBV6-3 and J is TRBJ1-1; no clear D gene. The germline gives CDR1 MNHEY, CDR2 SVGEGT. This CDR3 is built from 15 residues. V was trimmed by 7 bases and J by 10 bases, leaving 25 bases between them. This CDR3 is CASTNRHSVGWRAFF. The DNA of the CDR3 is TGTGCCAGCACCAATCGTCACAGTGTGGGTTGGCGAGCTTTCTTT.

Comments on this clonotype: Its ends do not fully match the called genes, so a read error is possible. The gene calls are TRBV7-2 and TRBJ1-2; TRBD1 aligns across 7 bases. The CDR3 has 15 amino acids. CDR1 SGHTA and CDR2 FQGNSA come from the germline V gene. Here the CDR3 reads CASGLTDRSNYGYTF. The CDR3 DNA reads TGTGCCAGCGGCTTAACGGACAGGTCTAACTATGGCTACACCTTC.

The CDR3 DNA sequence: TGTGCCAGCAGCCTTCGGAGCGGGGGGACCTACGAGCAGTACTTC. Translation gives CASSLRSGGTYEQYF. The chain has TRBV3-1 and TRBJ2-7; 9 bases are a match to TRBD2. The CDR3 consists of 15 residues. Germline values: CDR1 LGHDT, CDR2 YNNKEL (reference sequence). The ends lost 4 bases at V and 2 bases at J; junction bases unmatched: 6.

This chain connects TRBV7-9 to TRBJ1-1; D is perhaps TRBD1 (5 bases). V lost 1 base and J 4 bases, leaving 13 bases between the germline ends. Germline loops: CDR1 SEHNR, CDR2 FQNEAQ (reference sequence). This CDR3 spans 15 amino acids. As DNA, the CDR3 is TGTGCCAGCAGCTTAGAACAGGCATCCCGCACTGAAGCTTTCTTT. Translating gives CASSLEQASRTEAFF. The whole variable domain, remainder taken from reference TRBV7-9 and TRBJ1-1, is DTGVSQNPRHKITKRGQNVTFRCDPISEHNRLYWYRQTLGQGPEFLTYFQNEAQLEKSRLLSDRFSAERPKGSFSTLEIQRTEQGDSAMYLCASSLEQASRTEAFFGQGTRLTVV.

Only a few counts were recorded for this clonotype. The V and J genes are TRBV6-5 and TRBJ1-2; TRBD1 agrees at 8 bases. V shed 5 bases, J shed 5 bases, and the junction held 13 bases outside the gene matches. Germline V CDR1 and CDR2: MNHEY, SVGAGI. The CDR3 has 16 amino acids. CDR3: CASSSGTGLTGYGYTF. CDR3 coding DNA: TGTGCCAGCAGTAGCGGGACAGGTCTAACAGGTTATGGCTACACCTTC.